The rows below give T cell receptor beta chains drawn from one sample of a study of blood T cell repertoires in COVID-19. Profiling relied on immunoSEQ multiplex PCR, and the TCRdb table lists in-frame clones only, not all of them. The sample lists around 15,000 clones; about 89% were seen once. The sample was peripheral blood. The receptors shown here come from a man aged 55 to 70 with acute or convalescent COVID-19. CDR3s include the opening cysteine and the closing phenylalanine or tryptophan. A D gene is named only where the DNA matches it firmly. Clone size, where shown, is once, few, many, or a class for clones that have expanded.

j_call v_call d_call clone_size cdr3_aa cdr3_nt
TRBJ2-1 TRBV11-2 . . CASSRGTDLRSSYNEQFF TGTGCCAGCAGCCGGGGGACAGACCTTCGCAGCTCCTACAATGAGCAGTTCTTC
TRBJ2-7 TRBV9 TRBD1 . CASSAGQGLEQYF TGTGCCAGCAGCGCAGGACAGGGTCTGGAGCAGTACTTC
TRBJ1-4 TRBV5-4 . . CASSPDPGRDEKLFF TGTGCCAGCAGCCCGGACCCAGGGAGGGATGAAAAACTGTTTTTT
TRBJ2-3 TRBV25-1 TRBD2 . CASSFPLAGGADTQYF TGTGCCAGCAGTTTCCCTCTAGCGGGAGGAGCAGATACGCAGTATTTT
TRBJ2-1 TRBV9 TRBD1 . CASSGDRGREQFF TGTGCCAGCAGCGGGGACAGGGGACGGGAGCAGTTCTTC
TRBJ2-7 TRBV24-1 TRBD1 . CATSEAGTEVGEQYF TGTGCCACCAGTGAGGCCGGGACAGAGGTCGGGGAGCAGTACTTC
TRBJ1-5 TRBV4-1 . . CASSQEAYQPQHF TGCGCCAGCAGCCAAGAAGCGTATCAGCCCCAGCATTTT
TRBJ2-7 TRBV28 . . CASRTRGPSSYEQYF TGTGCCAGCAGGACGCGGGGGCCGAGCTCCTACGAGCAGTACTTC
TRBJ2-2 TRBV7-3 . . CASSSAPRGTGELFF TGTGCCAGCAGCTCCGCACCCCGGGGGACCGGGGAGCTGTTTTTT
TRBJ1-2 TRBV3-1/TRBV3-2 . . CASSHGVLSGYTF TGTGCCAGCAGCCACGGGGTTCTCTCCGGCTACACCTTC
TRBJ1-6 TRBV13 . . CASSLTGSPLHF TGTGCCAGCAGCCTTACGGGTTCACCCCTCCACTTT
TRBJ2-3 TRBV30 . . CAWSRGGSTDTQYF TGTGCCTGGAGTAGGGGGGGGAGCACAGATACGCAGTATTTT
TRBJ2-1 TRBV18 TRBD2 . CASSPGTSGYNEQFF TGTGCCAGCTCACCCGGGACTAGCGGTTACAATGAGCAGTTCTTC
TRBJ2-7 TRBV3-1/TRBV3-2 TRBD2 . CASSQERLAGVHEQYF TGTGCCAGCAGCCAAGAGCGGCTAGCGGGCGTCCACGAGCAGTACTTC
TRBJ2-5 TRBV9 TRBD1 . CASSVGTGMQETQYF TGTGCCAGCAGCGTGGGGACAGGGATGCAAGAGACCCAGTACTTC
TRBJ2-7 TRBV30 TRBD2 . CAWTSGTSGSQQYF TGTGCCTGGACCTCCGGGACTAGCGGGAGTCAGCAGTACTTC
TRBJ1-1 TRBV7-2 . . CASSLEGMNTEAFF TGTGCCAGCAGCTTGGAGGGGATGAACACTGAAGCTTTCTTT
TRBJ2-2 TRBV2 TRBD1 . CASSPGQGMDTGELFF TGTGCCAGCAGCCCAGGACAGGGAATGGACACCGGGGAGCTGTTTTTT
TRBJ1-6 TRBV6-5 . . CASSSPGGGYNSPLHF TGTGCCAGCAGTTCGCCCGGGGGGGGATATAATTCACCCCTCCACTTT
TRBJ1-2 TRBV11-2 . . CASSLPSQTNYGYTF TGTGCCAGCAGCTTACCTTCACAGACTAACTATGGCTACACCTTC
TRBJ2-3 TRBV19 TRBD1 . CASNDRGFATDTQYF TGTGCCAGTAACGACAGGGGGTTTGCCACAGATACGCAGTATTTT
TRBJ1-4 TRBV28 . . CASSFVGGEVTNEKLFF TGTGCCAGCAGTTTTGTGGGGGGAGAGGTAACTAATGAAAAACTGTTTTTT
TRBJ1-4 TRBV9 . once CASSVQGATNEKLFF TGTGCCAGCAGCGTCCAGGGTGCAACTAATGAAAAACTGTTTTTT
TRBJ2-1 TRBV28 . . CASSPSGSSRYNEQFF TGTGCCAGCAGCCCCTCGGGATCGTCGCGCTACAATGAGCAGTTCTTC
TRBJ2-3 TRBV25-1 TRBD1 . CASSGHGTVLDTDTQYF TGTGCCAGCAGTGGTCACGGGACAGTCCTGGACACAGATACGCAGTATTTT
TRBJ2-7 TRBV11-3 . . CASSSNRDTTYEQYF TGTGCCAGCAGCTCCAACCGGGACACCACCTACGAGCAGTACTTC
TRBJ1-2 TRBV23-1 TRBD1 . CASIQGTYGYTF TGCGCCAGCATACAGGGGACCTATGGCTACACCTTC
TRBJ1-5 TRBV19 . once CASSIRQAMEPQHF TGTGCCAGTAGTATCAGACAGGCAATGGAGCCCCAGCATTTT
TRBJ2-3 TRBV29-1 . . CSVEANTDTQYF TGCAGCGTTGAGGCAAACACAGATACGCAGTATTTT
TRBJ1-5 TRBV27 TRBD1 . CASSPLDRVLGQPQHF TGTGCCAGCAGCCCCCTCGACAGGGTGCTTGGTCAGCCCCAGCATTTT
TRBJ2-1 TRBV20-1 . . CSARPGNKQFF TGCAGTGCTAGACCCGGGAATAAGCAGTTCTTC
TRBJ1-5 TRBV5-5 . . CASSLNRVQPQHF TGTGCCAGCAGCTTAAACAGGGTTCAGCCCCAGCATTTT
TRBJ1-1 TRBV11-2 TRBD1 . CASSPIGPGGTGTTEAFF TGTGCCAGCAGCCCCATAGGCCCCGGCGGGACAGGGACCACTGAAGCTTTCTTT
TRBJ2-1 TRBV7-7 TRBD2 . CASSPGAGGGYNEQFF TGTGCCAGCAGCCCTGGAGCGGGGGGTGGATACAATGAGCAGTTCTTC
TRBJ2-5 TRBV6-5 TRBD1 . CASSYLGQGETQYF TGTGCCAGCAGTTACTTGGGACAGGGAGAGACCCAGTACTTC
TRBJ2-1 TRBV2 . . CASSEDDGSSYNEQFF TGTGCCAGCAGTGAAGACGACGGGAGCTCCTACAATGAGCAGTTCTTC
TRBJ2-7 TRBV7-3 . . CASSPRASMPYEQYF TGTGCCAGCAGCCCCAGGGCTAGTATGCCCTACGAGCAGTACTTC
TRBJ1-1 TRBV7-9 . . CASSLIGGTEAFF TGTGCCAGCAGCCTAATCGGGGGGACTGAAGCTTTCTTT
TRBJ2-3 TRBV6-1 TRBD2 . CASSEAQSGADTQYF TGTGCCAGCAGTGAAGCACAAAGCGGGGCAGATACGCAGTATTTT
TRBJ1-2 TRBV18 TRBD1 . CASSPTGDYGYTF TGTGCCAGCTCACCGACAGGGGACTATGGCTACACCTTC